This T cell receptor beta chain was found in a study of cytomegalovirus exposure and HLA in healthy donors. Findings of the study overall: As was reported, the HLA-A and HLA-B alleles of most subjects were accurately predicted from TCR beta sequences.

Primers included in the PCR were 60 Vbeta and 13 Jbeta primers. The repertoire was sequenced with immunoSEQ multiplex PCR; TCRdb's copy has only in-frame clones and lacks some. The sample carries about 270,000 clones, under 80% recorded once. This clone was counted only a few times. Its target is unknown. The CDR3 runs 11 residues. Unmatched junction bases numbered 4, after V lost 7 bases and J lost 5 bases. The germline gives CDR1 DFQATT, CDR2 SNEGSKA (reference sequence). This clonotype was obtained from a female donor in good health and CMV-seronegative. Sequencing was carried out using PBMCs. The chain is built from TRBV20-1 and TRBJ2-5, with 7 positions matching TRBD2. CDR3 in amino acids: CSGEGQETQYF. The CDR3 bases are TGCAGTGGGGAGGGGCAGGAGACCCAGTACTTC.